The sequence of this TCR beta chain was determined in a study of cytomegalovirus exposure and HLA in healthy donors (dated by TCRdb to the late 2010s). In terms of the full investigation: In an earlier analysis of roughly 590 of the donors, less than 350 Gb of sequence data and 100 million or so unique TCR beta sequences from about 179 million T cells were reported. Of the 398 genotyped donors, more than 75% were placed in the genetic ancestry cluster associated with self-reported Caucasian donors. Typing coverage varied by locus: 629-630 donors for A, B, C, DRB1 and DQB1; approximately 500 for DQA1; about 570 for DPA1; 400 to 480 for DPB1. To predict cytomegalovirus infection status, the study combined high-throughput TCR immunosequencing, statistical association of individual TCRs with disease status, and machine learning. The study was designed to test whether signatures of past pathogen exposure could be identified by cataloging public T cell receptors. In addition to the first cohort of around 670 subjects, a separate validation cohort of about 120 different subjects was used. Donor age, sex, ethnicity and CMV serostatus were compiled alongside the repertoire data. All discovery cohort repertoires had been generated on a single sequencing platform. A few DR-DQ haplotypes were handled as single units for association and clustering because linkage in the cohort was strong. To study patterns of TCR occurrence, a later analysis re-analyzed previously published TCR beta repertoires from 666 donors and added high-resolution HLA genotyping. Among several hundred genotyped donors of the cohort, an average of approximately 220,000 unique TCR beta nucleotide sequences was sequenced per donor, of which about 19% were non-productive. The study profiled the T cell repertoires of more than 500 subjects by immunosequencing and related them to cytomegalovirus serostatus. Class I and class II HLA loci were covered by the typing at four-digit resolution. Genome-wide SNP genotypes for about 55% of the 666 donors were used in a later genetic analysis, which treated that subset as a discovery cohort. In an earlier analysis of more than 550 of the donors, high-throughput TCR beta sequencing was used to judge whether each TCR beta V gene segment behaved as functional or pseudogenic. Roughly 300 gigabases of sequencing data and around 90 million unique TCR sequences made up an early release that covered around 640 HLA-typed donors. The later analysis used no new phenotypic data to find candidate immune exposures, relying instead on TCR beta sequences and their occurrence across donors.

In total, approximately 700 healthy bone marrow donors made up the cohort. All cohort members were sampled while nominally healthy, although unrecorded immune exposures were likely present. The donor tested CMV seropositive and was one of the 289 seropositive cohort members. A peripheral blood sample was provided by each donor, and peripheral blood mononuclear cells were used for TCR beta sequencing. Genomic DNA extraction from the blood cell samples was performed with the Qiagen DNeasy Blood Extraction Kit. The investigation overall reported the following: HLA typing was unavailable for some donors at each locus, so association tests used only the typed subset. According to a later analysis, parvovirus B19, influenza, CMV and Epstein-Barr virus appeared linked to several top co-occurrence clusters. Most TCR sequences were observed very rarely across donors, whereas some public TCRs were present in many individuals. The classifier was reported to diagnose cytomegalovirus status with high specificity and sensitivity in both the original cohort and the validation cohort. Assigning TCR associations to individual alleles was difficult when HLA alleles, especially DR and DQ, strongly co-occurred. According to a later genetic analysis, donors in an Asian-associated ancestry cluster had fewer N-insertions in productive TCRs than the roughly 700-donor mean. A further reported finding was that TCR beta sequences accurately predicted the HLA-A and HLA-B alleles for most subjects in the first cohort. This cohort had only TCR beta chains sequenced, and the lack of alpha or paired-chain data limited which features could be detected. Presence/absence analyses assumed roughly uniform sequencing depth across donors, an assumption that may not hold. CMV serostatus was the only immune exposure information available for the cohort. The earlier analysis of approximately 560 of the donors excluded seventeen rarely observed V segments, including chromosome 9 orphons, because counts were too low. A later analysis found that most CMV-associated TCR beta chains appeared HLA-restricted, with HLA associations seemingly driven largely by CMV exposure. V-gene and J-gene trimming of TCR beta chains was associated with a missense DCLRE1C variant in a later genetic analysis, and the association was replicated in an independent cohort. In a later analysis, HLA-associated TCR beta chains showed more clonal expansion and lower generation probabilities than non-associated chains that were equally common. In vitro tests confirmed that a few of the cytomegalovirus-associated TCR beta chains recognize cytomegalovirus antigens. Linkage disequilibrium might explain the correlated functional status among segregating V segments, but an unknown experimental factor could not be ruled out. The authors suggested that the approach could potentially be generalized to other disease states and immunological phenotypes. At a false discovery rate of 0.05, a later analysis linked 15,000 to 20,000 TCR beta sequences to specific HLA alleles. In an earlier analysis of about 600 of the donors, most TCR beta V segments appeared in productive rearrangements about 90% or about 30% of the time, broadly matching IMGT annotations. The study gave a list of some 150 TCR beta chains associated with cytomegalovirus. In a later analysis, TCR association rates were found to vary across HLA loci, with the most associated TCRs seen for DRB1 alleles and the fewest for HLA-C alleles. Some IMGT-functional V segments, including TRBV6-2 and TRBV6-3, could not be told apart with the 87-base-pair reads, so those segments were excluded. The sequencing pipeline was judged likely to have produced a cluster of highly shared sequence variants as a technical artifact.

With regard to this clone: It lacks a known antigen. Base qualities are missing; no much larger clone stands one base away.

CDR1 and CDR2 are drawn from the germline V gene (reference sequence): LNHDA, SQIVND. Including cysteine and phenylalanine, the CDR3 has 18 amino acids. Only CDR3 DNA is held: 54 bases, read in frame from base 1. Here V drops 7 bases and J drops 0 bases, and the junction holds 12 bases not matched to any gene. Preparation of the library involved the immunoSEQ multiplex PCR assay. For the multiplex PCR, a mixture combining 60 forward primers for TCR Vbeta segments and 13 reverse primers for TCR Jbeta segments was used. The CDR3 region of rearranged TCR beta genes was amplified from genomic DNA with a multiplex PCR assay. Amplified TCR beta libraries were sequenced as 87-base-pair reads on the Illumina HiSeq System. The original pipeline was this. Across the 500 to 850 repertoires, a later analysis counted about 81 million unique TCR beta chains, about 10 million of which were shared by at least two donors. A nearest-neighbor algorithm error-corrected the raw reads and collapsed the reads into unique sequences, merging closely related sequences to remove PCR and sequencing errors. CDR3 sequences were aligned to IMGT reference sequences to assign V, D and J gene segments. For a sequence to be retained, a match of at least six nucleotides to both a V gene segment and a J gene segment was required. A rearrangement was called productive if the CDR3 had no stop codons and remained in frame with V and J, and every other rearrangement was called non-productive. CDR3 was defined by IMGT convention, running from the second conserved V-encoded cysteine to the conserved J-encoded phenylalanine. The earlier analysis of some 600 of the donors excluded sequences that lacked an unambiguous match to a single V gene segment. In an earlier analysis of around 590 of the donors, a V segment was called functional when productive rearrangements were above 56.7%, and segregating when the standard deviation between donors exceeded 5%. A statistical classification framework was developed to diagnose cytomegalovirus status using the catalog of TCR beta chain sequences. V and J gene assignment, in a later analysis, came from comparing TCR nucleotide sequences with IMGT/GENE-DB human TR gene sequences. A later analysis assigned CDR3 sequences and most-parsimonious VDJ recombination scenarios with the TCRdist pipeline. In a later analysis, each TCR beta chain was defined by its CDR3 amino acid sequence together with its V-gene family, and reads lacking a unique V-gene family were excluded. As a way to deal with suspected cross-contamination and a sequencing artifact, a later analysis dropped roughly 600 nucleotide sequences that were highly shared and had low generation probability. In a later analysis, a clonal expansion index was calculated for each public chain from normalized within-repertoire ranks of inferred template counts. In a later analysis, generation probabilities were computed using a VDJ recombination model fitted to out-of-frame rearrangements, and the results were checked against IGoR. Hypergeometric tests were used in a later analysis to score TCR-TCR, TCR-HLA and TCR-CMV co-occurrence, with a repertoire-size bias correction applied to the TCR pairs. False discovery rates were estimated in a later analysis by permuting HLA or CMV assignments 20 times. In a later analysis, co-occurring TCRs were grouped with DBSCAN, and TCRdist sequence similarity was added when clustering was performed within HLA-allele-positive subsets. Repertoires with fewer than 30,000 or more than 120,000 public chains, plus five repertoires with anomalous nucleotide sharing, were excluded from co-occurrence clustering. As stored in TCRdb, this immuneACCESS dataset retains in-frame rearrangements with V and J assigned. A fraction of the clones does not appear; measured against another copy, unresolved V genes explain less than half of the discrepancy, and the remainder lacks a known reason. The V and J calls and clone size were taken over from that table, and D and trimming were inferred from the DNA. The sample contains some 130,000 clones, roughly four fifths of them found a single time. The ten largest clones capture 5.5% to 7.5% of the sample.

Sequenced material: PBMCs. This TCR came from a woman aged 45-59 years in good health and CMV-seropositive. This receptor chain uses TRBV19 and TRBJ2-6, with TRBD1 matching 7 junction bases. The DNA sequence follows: TGTGCCAGTACCTTTAGACAGGGCGGCCTCTCTGGGGCCAACGTCCTGACTTTC. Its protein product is CASTFRQGGLSGANVLTF.